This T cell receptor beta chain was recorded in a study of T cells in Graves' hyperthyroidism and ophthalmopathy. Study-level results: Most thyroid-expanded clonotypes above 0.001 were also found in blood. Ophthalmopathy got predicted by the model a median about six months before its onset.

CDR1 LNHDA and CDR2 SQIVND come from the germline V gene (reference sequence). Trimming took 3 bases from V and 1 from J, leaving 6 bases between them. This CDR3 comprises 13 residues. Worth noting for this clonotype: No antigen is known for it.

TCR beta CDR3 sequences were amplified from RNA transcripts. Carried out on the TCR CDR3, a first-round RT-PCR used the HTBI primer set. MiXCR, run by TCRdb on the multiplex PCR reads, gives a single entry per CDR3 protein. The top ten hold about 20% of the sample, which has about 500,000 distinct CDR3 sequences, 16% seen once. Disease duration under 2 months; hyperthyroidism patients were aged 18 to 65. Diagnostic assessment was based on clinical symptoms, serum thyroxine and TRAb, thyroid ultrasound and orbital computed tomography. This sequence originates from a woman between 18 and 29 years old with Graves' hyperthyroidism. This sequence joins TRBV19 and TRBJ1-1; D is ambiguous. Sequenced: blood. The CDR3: CASSITRNTEAFF. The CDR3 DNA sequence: TGTGCCAGTAGTATCACACGGAACACTGAAGCTTTCTTT.